Shown below are 12 T cell receptor beta chains from a single sample sequenced in a study of cytomegalovirus exposure and HLA in healthy donors. Sequenced by immunoSEQ multiplex PCR; TCRdb stores in-frame clones only, minus some. This table has 98,000 or so clones, approximately 95% appearing once. Sequencing was performed on PBMCs. All receptors come from a woman between 18 and 29 years old in good health and CMV-seronegative.

The J gene is TRBJ1-1, the V gene TRBV6-1, with a tentative D call TRBD1 (6 bases). The CDR3 loop spans 15 amino acids. In germline, CDR1 is MNHNS, CDR2 SASEGT. V lost 10 bases, J lost 0 bases, and 18 bases lay in between. The CDR3 is CAILRQVLVNTEAFF. In nucleotides, the CDR3 is TGTGCCATCCTAAGACAGGTCTTGGTGAACACTGAAGCTTTCTTT.

CDR3 protein: CASSVRGNYGYTF. In DNA, the CDR3 is TGTGCCAGCAGCGTAAGGGGTAACTATGGCTACACCTTC. The chain employs TRBV9 and TRBJ1-2, with TRBD1 as a possible D gene (5 bases). CDR3 length: 13 residues. Trimming stripped 1 base from V and 1 base from J, with 5 bases between. The V gene's germline CDR1 is SGDLS and CDR2 YYNGEE.

The chain has TRBV7-6 and TRBJ2-7; D unresolved. V was cut by 5 bases and J by 3 bases, with 17 bases left in between. Germline assignment: CDR1 SGHVS and CDR2 FNYEAQ. The CDR3 spans 15 residues. The CDR3 nucleotides are TGTGCCAGCAGCCCTCGGGTAGAGGCGGTCTACGAGCAGTACTTC. Its translation is CASSPRVEAVYEQYF.

The chain links TRBV7-2 to TRBJ2-7, with a weak D call TRBD1 (5 bases). Trimming took off 6 bases at V and 0 bases at J, with 12 bases between the two ends. The CDR3 runs 14 residues. In germline, CDR1 is SGHTA, CDR2 FQGNSA. CDR3 nucleotides: TGTGCCAGCAGTCAACTGGGGCCCTCCTACGAGCAGTACTTC. It specifies CASSQLGPSYEQYF.

The CDR3 region is CASSRLPPAAGNTEAFF. The DNA for the CDR3 is TGTGCCAGCAGCCGACTACCCCCGGCAGCAGGGAACACTGAAGCTTTCTTT. The V gene is TRBV7-2, the J gene TRBJ1-1; D is ambiguous. The CDR3 totals 17 residues. In germline, CDR1 is SGHTA, CDR2 FQGNSA. V was trimmed by 5 bases and J by 1 base, leaving 20 bases between them.

The chain joins TRBV28 to TRBJ2-1, with 7 bases that match TRBD1. CDR3 length: 14 amino acids. Germline CDR1 MDHEN, CDR2 SYDVKM. The junction had 11 bases not matched to a gene; V was cut back by 9 bases and J by 6 bases. CDR3 residues: CASSQSTGSNEQFF. DNA of the CDR3: TGTGCCAGTAGTCAATCGACAGGGAGCAATGAGCAGTTCTTC. Variable domain in full (rest from reference TRBV28 and TRBJ2-1): DVKVTQSSRYLVKRTGEKVFLECVQDMDHENMFWYRQDPGLGLRLIYFSYDVKMKEKGDIPEGYSVSREKKERFSLILESASTNQTSMYLCASSQSTGSNEQFFGPGTRLTVL.

The V gene is TRBV28, the J gene TRBJ2-3, with TRBD1 as a possible D gene (6 bases). The V gene lost 6 bases and the J gene lost 6 bases, with 22 bases spanning the gap. This CDR3 contains 16 residues. Germline V gives CDR1 MDHEN, CDR2 SYDVKM. Here the CDR3 DNA reads TGTGCCAGCAGAAAACAGGGTTCTTCGGTCGTCGATACGCAGTATTTT. Its protein is CASRKQGSSVVDTQYF.

The genes are TRBV19 and TRBJ2-5; D might be TRBD1 (5 bases). V gave up 8 bases and J gave up 7 bases, with 14 bases separating them. The CDR3 length is 12 residues. The germline CDR1 and CDR2 sequences are LNHDA and SQIVND (reference sequence). The CDR3 DNA follows: TGTGCCAGTTACAGGTGCCTGGGGACCCAGTACTTC. Its protein product is CASYRCLGTQYF.

J is TRBJ2-7 and V is TRBV7-2; D perhaps matches TRBD1 (6 bases). Deletions cut 4 bases from V and 2 bases from J, with 12 bases between. The CDR3 contains 14 residues. Per germline, CDR1 SGHTA and CDR2 FQGNSA. The CDR3 reads CASSSMDRAYEQYF. DNA for the CDR3: TGTGCCAGCAGCTCCATGGACAGAGCCTACGAGCAGTACTTC.

The chain uses TRBV10-1 and TRBJ1-2, with D unclear. Deletions cut 4 bases from V and 2 bases from J, with 14 bases between. The germline V gene encodes CDR1 WNHNN and CDR2 SYGVQD (reference sequence). This CDR3 has 15 amino acids. As DNA, the CDR3 is TGCGCCAGCAGTGGCCGACACAGTCAGAACTATGGCTACACCTTC. Translation gives CASSGRHSQNYGYTF.

The rearrangement links TRBV19 to TRBJ2-2; no clear D gene. Germline CDR1 reads LNHDA; CDR2 reads SQIVND (reference sequence). The CDR3 sequence is 15 residues long. V lost 2 bases to trimming and J lost 3 bases, with 10 bases between them. CDR3 coding DNA: TGTGCCAGTAGTATAATTCCCCGGGACACCGGGGAGCTGTTTTTT. As protein: CASSIIPRDTGELFF.

This chain joins TRBV6-1 and TRBJ2-3; maybe TRBD2 (6 bases). CDR3 length: 14 residues. V was shortened by 3 bases and J by 2 bases, with 9 bases between the two germline ends. Germline CDR1 is MNHNS and CDR2 is SASEGT. For the CDR3, the DNA is TGTGCCAGCAGTGACGGACTACTCACAGATACGCAGTATTTT. This encodes CASSDGLLTDTQYF.